A single sample is the source of the 14 T cell receptor beta chains below, sequenced in a study of blood T cell repertoires in COVID-19. The assay was immunoSEQ multiplex PCR, and TCRdb's table has in-frame clones only and misses some. The sample shows under 500,000 clones, roughly 91% of them seen only once. Material for sequencing was peripheral blood. These receptors were collected from a woman aged 25-40 years with acute or convalescent COVID-19.

This clone was observed once. V gene TRBV5-4 combines with J gene TRBJ1-4, with D maybe TRBD1 (5 bases). V gave up 4 bases and J gave up 8 bases, with 21 bases separating them. Germline lookup yields CDR1 SGHNT and CDR2 YYREEE (reference sequence). This CDR3 comprises 16 residues. This CDR3 reads CASSRAPDIPREKLFF. DNA for the CDR3: TGTGCCAGCAGCCGCGCGCCGGACATACCGAGAGAAAAACTGTTTTTT. Full variable domain (rest looked up from reference TRBV5-4 and TRBJ1-4): ETGVTQSPTHLIKTRGQQVTLRCSSQSGHNTVSWYQQALGQGPQFIFQYYREEENGRGNFPPRFSGLQFPNYSSELNVNALELDDSALYLCASSRAPDIPREKLFFGSGTQLSVL.

This sequence joins TRBV10-1 and TRBJ1-4, with 9 bases aligning to TRBD1. Germline values: CDR1 WNHNN, CDR2 SYGVQD (reference sequence). The length of the CDR3 is 16 residues. V shed 5 bases and J 8 bases; nucleotides not matched to a gene: 12. DNA of the CDR3: TGCGCCAGCAGTCCGGGACAGGGCACTTCACGGGAAAAACTGTTTTTT. It translates to CASSPGQGTSREKLFF.

The J gene is TRBJ2-1, the V gene TRBV5-1, with D uncertain. In germline, CDR1 is SGHRS, CDR2 YFSETQ. The CDR3 totals 15 residues. The V gene lost 1 base and the J gene lost 0 bases, with 8 bases spanning the gap. The CDR3 protein is CASSLMSVSYNEQFF. CDR3 nucleotide sequence: TGCGCCAGCAGCTTGATGAGCGTCTCCTACAATGAGCAGTTCTTC.

This clone was seen only once. The V gene is TRBV10-3, the J gene TRBJ2-5; 7 bases fit TRBD1. The CDR3 consists of 14 residues. Trimming at V came to 4 bases and at J to 4 bases, leaving 6 bases not matched to a gene. Germline assignment: CDR1 ENHRY and CDR2 SYGVKD. Written as DNA, the CDR3 is TGTGCCATCAGTGGACAGGGTAATTCAGAGACCCAGTACTTC. Protein: CAISGQGNSETQYF.

This clone turned up a few times. The gene calls are TRBV5-6 and TRBJ2-5; tentatively, D is TRBD1 (6 bases). In germline, CDR1 is SGHDT, CDR2 YYEEEE. Trimming took 0 bases from V and 5 from J, leaving 8 bases between them. The CDR3 covers 13 residues. The CDR3 spells CASSLGGHETQYF. The CDR3 nucleotides are TGTGCCAGCAGCTTGGGGGGGCACGAGACCCAGTACTTC.

The chain links TRBV20-1 to TRBJ2-7; D not resolved. The CDR3 has 14 residues. CDR1 is DFQATT and CDR2 is SNEGSKA in the germline V gene (reference sequence). Trimming removed 3 bases at V and 3 bases at J, with 15 bases between. The CDR3 region is CSASGGSQIYEQYF. The DNA for the CDR3 is TGCAGTGCTAGTGGCGGATCCCAAATCTACGAGCAGTACTTC.

The V call is TRBV19, the J call TRBJ1-5, with TRBD1 matching over 11 bases. This CDR3 has 16 residues. V dropped 7 bases and J dropped 7; count of bases not matched to a gene: 12. Germline loops: CDR1 LNHDA, CDR2 SQIVND (reference sequence). CDR3 residues: CASTFIRDRGDQPQHF. Here the CDR3 DNA reads TGTGCCAGTACCTTCATCCGGGACAGGGGGGACCAGCCCCAGCATTTT.

The genes are TRBV9 and TRBJ2-1; TRBD2 matches at 9 bases. V lost 0 bases, J lost 3 bases, and 7 bases stayed unmatched. The length of the CDR3 is 17 residues. CDR1 SGDLS and CDR2 YYNGEE come from the germline V gene. CDR3 nucleotide sequence: TGTGCCAGCAGCGTAGAGGAGCGGGGGGTGTACTACAATGAGCAGTTCTTC. It encodes CASSVEERGVYYNEQFF.

V usage is TRBV3-1 (or the pseudogene TRBV3-2) and J usage is TRBJ1-2; D is uncertain. V was trimmed by 7 bases and J by 6 bases, leaving 15 bases between them. CDR3 length equals 13 residues. Germline V gives CDR1 LGHDT, CDR2 YNNKEL (reference sequence). The CDR3: CASTSAGRDGYTF. The CDR3 coding sequence is TGTGCCAGCACAAGTGCAGGTAGAGATGGCTACACCTTC.

V gene TRBV18 combines with J gene TRBJ2-7; 10 nucleotides align to TRBD1. The V gene end was trimmed by 3 bases and the J gene end by 3 bases; junction bases not matched to a gene: 5. The CDR3 consists of 15 residues. In germline, CDR1 is KGHSH, CDR2 LQKENI. Here the CDR3 DNA reads TGTGCCAGCTCACCCGGGACAGGGGTCGGCTACGAGCAGTACTTC. Translation gives CASSPGTGVGYEQYF.

The V and J genes are TRBV4-1 and TRBJ2-7; 8 bases are shared with TRBD1. Germline CDR1 is MGHRA and CDR2 is YSYEKL. This CDR3 has 17 amino acids. Trimming took 1 base from V and 3 from J; bases not matched to a gene: 11. The CDR3 sequence: CASSQVLVRTGSYEQYF. The CDR3 coding sequence is TGCGCCAGCAGCCAAGTTTTAGTCCGGACAGGGAGCTACGAGCAGTACTTC.

V usage is TRBV6-6 and J usage is TRBJ1-1, with D perhaps matching TRBD1 (5 bases). V gave up 3 bases and J gave up 7 bases, with 9 bases separating them. The germline CDR1 and CDR2 sequences are MNHNY and SVGAGI (reference sequence). The CDR3 extends over 12 amino acids. The DNA of the CDR3 is TGTGCCAGCAGTTATTGGGGGGATGAAGCTTTCTTT. Its protein is CASSYWGDEAFF.

This chain connects TRBV5-4 to TRBJ2-7, with 10 bases fitting TRBD1. The length of the CDR3 is 16 residues. In germline, CDR1 is SGHNT, CDR2 YYREEE (reference sequence). V was pared by 3 bases and J by 1 base, with 7 bases of the junction left unmatched. CDR3 sequence reads: CASSSRDRGPSYEQYF. The CDR3 coding sequence is TGTGCCAGCAGCTCCCGGGACAGGGGCCCATCCTACGAGCAGTACTTC.

This chain uses TRBV29-1 with TRBJ1-2, with D uncertain. The V gene's germline CDR1 is SQVTM and CDR2 ANQGSEA. V shed 7 bases and J shed 5 bases, with 17 bases lying between them. This CDR3 comprises 13 residues. CDR3 nucleotides: TGCAGCGCCTCGGACGGACTAACGTATGGCTACACCTTC. It is translated as CSASDGLTYGYTF.